The 25 T cell receptor beta chains given below trace back to one sample, sequenced in a study of blood T cell repertoires in COVID-19. TCRdb's table, derived via immunoSEQ multiplex PCR, lists solely in-frame clones and lacks some. This table has approximately 100,000 clones, around 84% appearing once. Input material: peripheral blood. These receptors all stem from a woman in her seventies with active or convalescent COVID-19.

The V gene is TRBV30, the J gene TRBJ1-2; 9 bases are shared with TRBD1. CDR1 GTSNPN and CDR2 SVGIG come from the germline V gene (reference sequence). Germline trimming cut 0 bases from V and 4 bases from J; bases unmatched to any gene: 12. This CDR3 is built from 17 residues. The CDR3 coding sequence is TGTGCCTGGAGTGTGTGGGACAGGGTGGTTGGGGTCTATGGCTACACCTTC. Its translation is CAWSVWDRVVGVYGYTF.

The chain links TRBV9 to TRBJ1-1; D might be TRBD1 (5 bases). The length of the CDR3 is 15 residues. Trimming removed 3 bases from V and 0 bases from J, with 12 bases in between. Germline values: CDR1 SGDLS, CDR2 YYNGEE. In DNA, the CDR3 is TGTGCCAGCAGCGGTGGAGCAGGGATGAACACTGAAGCTTTCTTT. It encodes CASSGGAGMNTEAFF.

In nucleotides, the CDR3 is TGTGCCAGCAGCCAAGGCCGGGACAGGGCTGGCTACACCTTC. Translation: CASSQGRDRAGYTF. This chain links TRBV3-1 (or the pseudogene TRBV3-2) with TRBJ1-2, with 9 bases lining up with TRBD1. After removal of 1 base from V and 7 bases from J, the junction contained 4 bases not matched to a gene. Germline CDR1 reads LGHDT; CDR2 reads YNNKEL (reference sequence). The CDR3 is 14 residues long.

V gene TRBV15 combines with J gene TRBJ2-7; 9 bases map to TRBD1. The V gene's germline CDR1 is LNHNV and CDR2 YYDKDF (reference sequence). Germline trimming cut 5 bases from V and 3 bases from J; bases unmatched to any gene: 5. The CDR3 length is 14 residues. CDR3 in DNA: TGTGCCACCAGCGGGGGACAGGGAAGCTACGAGCAGTACTTC. The encoded protein is CATSGGQGSYEQYF.

V and J are TRBV4-3 and TRBJ2-2; 7 nucleotides align to TRBD1. The CDR3 is 15 residues long. V lost 2 bases to trimming and J lost 5 bases; unmatched junction nucleotides: 5. Germline lookup yields CDR1 LGHNA and CDR2 YSLEER. CDR3: CASSQQGQNTGELFF. The CDR3 DNA reads TGCGCCAGCAGCCAACAGGGACAGAATACCGGGGAGCTGTTTTTT.

The rearrangement joins TRBV28 to TRBJ1-2; no clear D gene. Germline V gene sequence: CDR1 MDHEN, CDR2 SYDVKM. The V end was cut by 8 bases, the J end by 4 bases, with 14 bases between. The CDR3 contains 13 residues. CDR3 protein: CASRPEGLYGYTF. CDR3 bases: TGTGCCAGCCGACCTGAGGGCCTCTATGGCTACACCTTC.

This rearrangement joins TRBV6-2 or TRBV6-3 to TRBJ2-7; 11 bases map to TRBD1. This CDR3 comprises 16 residues. CDR1 and CDR2 (germline): MNHEY, SVGEGT. V lost 2 bases, J lost 4 bases, and 7 bases stayed unmatched. The CDR3 nucleotides read TGTGCCAGCAGTTACCCGGAGGACAGGGGGCTGTACGAGCAGTACTTC. Residues: CASSYPEDRGLYEQYF.

The V call is TRBV25-1, the J call TRBJ1-1; D gene uncertain. Trimming removed 7 bases at V and 2 bases at J, with 20 bases between. This CDR3 region has 16 residues. Germline V CDR1 and CDR2: MGHDK, SYGVNS. The CDR3 sequence: CASTSGEGRGNTEAFF. CDR3 nucleotide sequence: TGTGCCAGCACCTCCGGCGAAGGACGGGGAAACACTGAAGCTTTCTTT.

The J gene is TRBJ1-4, the V gene TRBV5-6, with 8 bases matching TRBD1. Trimming removed 3 bases from V and 3 bases from J; junction bases left unmatched: 7. The CDR3 is made up of 16 amino acids. Germline lookup yields CDR1 SGHDT and CDR2 YYEEEE. The CDR3 is CASSSGQGRSNEKLFF. Here the CDR3 DNA reads TGTGCCAGCAGCTCTGGACAGGGAAGATCTAATGAAAAACTGTTTTTT.

This clone was recorded once. The chain couples TRBV2 to TRBJ1-1; D gene unclear. CDR3 length: 12 amino acids. The germline CDR1 and CDR2 sequences are SNHLY and FYNNEI. Trimming removed 6 bases at V and 4 bases at J, with 9 bases between. In nucleotides, the CDR3 is TGTGCCAGCAGGATAACAAGCACTGAAGCTTTCTTT. Amino acids: CASRITSTEAFF. The variable domain in full, completed from reference TRBV2 and TRBJ1-1, reads EPEVTQTPSHQVTQMGQEVILRCVPISNHLYFYWYRQILGQKVEFLVSFYNNEISEKSEIFDDQFSVERPDGSNFTLKIRSTKLEDSAMYFCASRITSTEAFFGQGTRLTVV.

V usage is TRBV15 and J usage is TRBJ2-3, with D tentatively TRBD1 (6 bases). The CDR3 runs 17 residues. V was trimmed by 3 bases and J by 5 bases, leaving 21 bases between them. Germline CDR1 is LNHNV and CDR2 is YYDKDF (reference sequence). CDR3 residues: CATSSGSGDEPRDTQYF. CDR3 DNA: TGTGCCACCAGCAGTGGTTCAGGGGACGAACCTCGAGATACGCAGTATTTT. Using reference TRBV15 and TRBJ2-3 for the parts outside the CDR3, the full variable domain is DAMVIQNPRYQVTQFGKPVTLSCSQTLNHNVMYWYQQKSSQAPKLLFHYYDKDFNNEADTPDNFQSRRPNTSFCFLDIRSPGLGDTAMYLCATSSGSGDEPRDTQYFGPGTRLTVL.

The chain joins TRBV5-1 to TRBJ2-7; 9 positions match TRBD2. The CDR3 covers 15 residues. V trimming: 6 bases; J trimming: 6 bases; junction bases outside the gene matches: 13. Germline V gene sequence: CDR1 SGHRS, CDR2 YFSETQ. The CDR3 bases are TGCGCCAGCAACTCGGGGGTAGCGGGAGCAGGCGAGCAGTACTTC. As protein: CASNSGVAGAGEQYF. The whole variable domain, remainder taken from reference TRBV5-1 and TRBJ2-7, is KAGVTQTPRYLIKTRGQQVTLSCSPISGHRSVSWYQQTPGQGLQFLFEYFSETQRNKGNFPGRFSGRQFSNSRSEMNVSTLELGDSALYLCASNSGVAGAGEQYFGPGTRLTVT.

The chain combines TRBV21-1 with TRBJ2-5; TRBD1, the D gene given by the table, was not confirmed from the DNA. TRBV21-1 is given as a pseudogene. The CDR3 consists of 16 residues. CDR3 sequence (DNA): TGTGCCAGCAGCAAAGTTGTAGGACAGGGGGGAGAGACCCAGTACTTC. The encoded protein is CASSKVVGQGGETQYF.

V is TRBV6-2 or TRBV6-3 and J is TRBJ2-7; 10 positions match TRBD2. CDR1 MNHEY and CDR2 SVGEGT come from the germline V gene. The CDR3 runs 15 residues. V trimming: 5 bases; J trimming: 0 bases; junction bases outside the gene matches: 4. In DNA, the CDR3 is TGTGCCAGCAGTCTAGCGGGAGATTTCTCCTACGAGCAGTACTTC. It is translated as CASSLAGDFSYEQYF.

The chain combines TRBV18 with TRBJ2-7; no reliable D call. The CDR3 covers 13 residues. The germline V gene encodes CDR1 KGHSH and CDR2 LQKENI. V was trimmed by 6 bases and J by 4 bases, leaving 13 bases between them. Here the CDR3 DNA reads TGTGCCAGCTCTCTCTTCGAGAGTTACGAGCAGTACTTC. Its translation is CASSLFESYEQYF.

The table lists this clone with a count of one. The chain uses TRBV4-1 and TRBJ2-1; TRBD1 matches at 8 bases. CDR1 MGHRA and CDR2 YSYEKL come from the germline V gene. The CDR3 has 16 residues. The J segment lost 3 bases and the V segment lost 1 base, leaving 5 bases of the junction unmatched. The CDR3 coding sequence is TGCGCCAGCAGCCAAGTCCTGACAGGGGTCTACAATGAGCAGTTCTTC. This translates into CASSQVLTGVYNEQFF.

The chain joins TRBV10-3 to TRBJ1-1, with TRBD1 as a possible D gene (5 bases). Germline V gene sequence: CDR1 ENHRY, CDR2 SYGVKD. The CDR3 is made up of 13 amino acids. The V gene lost 5 bases and the J gene lost 6 bases, with 13 bases spanning the gap. The CDR3 region is CAISPQGASEAFF. In nucleotides, the CDR3 is TGTGCCATCAGTCCCCAAGGGGCGTCTGAAGCTTTCTTT.

Concerning this clone itself: The junction and the germline gene differ at one end; a read error may be behind it. CDR3 region: CASSTRQGATETQYF. The CDR3 DNA is TGTGCTAGCAGCACCCGACAGGGGGCTACGGAGACCCAGTACTTC. V gene TRBV7-7 combines with J gene TRBJ2-5; 10 nucleotides line up with TRBD1. CDR1 is SSHAT and CDR2 is FNYEAQ in the germline V gene (reference sequence). This CDR3 spans 15 amino acids.

This clone was detected once. In DNA form, the CDR3 reads TGTGCCACCTCAAACAGGGGCAGCAATCAGCCCCAGCATTTT. It yields the protein CATSNRGSNQPQHF. V usage is TRBV10-3 and J usage is TRBJ1-5, with 7 bases fitting TRBD1. The CDR3 is made up of 14 amino acids. The germline gives CDR1 ENHRY, CDR2 SYGVKD. Germline trimming cut 10 bases from V and 1 base from J; bases unmatched to any gene: 7.

V and J are TRBV9 and TRBJ2-1, with TRBD2 matching 7 bases. The germline CDR1 and CDR2 sequences are SGDLS and YYNGEE. V lost 0 bases, J lost 8 bases, and 14 bases stayed unmatched. The CDR3 sequence is 17 residues long. The CDR3 DNA sequence: TGTGCCAGCAGCGTAGTGGGGGGAGGGTGGTTAGTCGATGAGCAGTTCTTC. Its protein is CASSVVGGGWLVDEQFF.

This clone was counted a few times. The chain employs TRBV4-3 and TRBJ1-2; the D gene is possibly TRBD1 (5 bases). Trimming stripped 0 bases from V and 4 bases from J, with 9 bases between. The CDR3 is 14 residues long. CDR1 is LGHNA and CDR2 is YSLEER in the germline V gene. The chain's CDR3 is CASSQDTQGYGYTF. In DNA, the CDR3 is TGCGCCAGCAGCCAAGATACCCAGGGCTATGGCTACACCTTC.

The chain couples TRBV7-8 to TRBJ2-3; 10 bases match TRBD1. Germline V CDR1 and CDR2: SGHVS, FQNEAQ. This CDR3 comprises 15 residues. Losses at the gene ends were 5 bases for V and 3 bases for J; bases not matched to a gene: 5. CDR3 sequence: CASSRRDRGTDTQYF. The CDR3 region has the DNA TGTGCCAGCAGCCGTCGGGACAGGGGAACAGATACGCAGTATTTT.

The chain employs TRBV23-1 and TRBJ1-2; 8 bases are shared with TRBD1. TRBV23-1 is sorted into the ORF group, with uncertain function. V trimming: 0 bases; J trimming: 1 base; junction bases outside the gene matches: 4. CDR3 length equals 16 residues. CDR3 nucleotides: TGCGCCAGCAGTCAATCCGCAGGACAGGGTAACTATGGCTACACCTTC. Residues: CASSQSAGQGNYGYTF.

J is TRBJ2-1 and V is TRBV6-1, with D possibly TRBD1 on 6 matching bases. The germline CDR1 and CDR2 sequences are MNHNS and SASEGT. This CDR3 contains 14 residues. V was clipped by 1 base and J by 9 bases, with 13 bases between them. The CDR3 sequence: CASSEGTDRTEQFF. CDR3 nucleotides: TGTGCCAGCAGTGAAGGCACGGACAGAACTGAGCAGTTCTTC.

The chain combines TRBV2 with TRBJ2-7; tentative D call: TRBD2 (5 bases). The CDR3 contains 13 residues. Germline V lookup: CDR1 SNHLY, CDR2 FYNNEI. V lost 5 bases, J lost 4 bases, and 12 bases lay in between. In DNA, the CDR3 is TGTGCCAGCAGTTCGGACTTTCTATACGAGCAGTACTTC. Encoded protein: CASSSDFLYEQYF.